The clone carrying this T cell receptor beta chain was recorded many times. Its specificity is unknown. The V gene end was trimmed by 1 base and the J gene end by 3 bases; junction bases not matched to a gene: 5. Germline V gives CDR1 DFQATT, CDR2 SNEGSKA (reference sequence). CDR3 length equals 16 residues. This sample was included in a study of neurological immune-mediated disorders. Study-level results: CDR3 amino acid sequences found in expanded clones were never shared across subjects, suggesting private repertoires in all groups. The greatest TCR clonal expansion occurred in HTLV-1-associated myelopathy and the least in multiple sclerosis, which fell below healthy controls.

For the unsorted libraries, 2 million PBMCs stored at -80 C served as input. 5'RACE employing 10-nucleotide random UMIs yielded the cDNA. TCRdb re-derived calls from the 5' RACE reads in MiXCR, one entry per CDR3 protein. The sample yields approximately 20,000 distinct CDR3 sequences, roughly 15% seen once. The gene calls are TRBV20-1 and TRBJ1-6; TRBD1 agrees at 8 bases. The specimen was PBMCs. The source of this sequence is a female donor with HTLV-1-associated myelopathy (HAM/TSP). Here the CDR3 reads CSARATGGGYNSPLHF. In DNA, the CDR3 is TGCAGTGCTAGAGCTACAGGGGGGGGCTATAATTCACCCCTCCACTTT.